The sequence of this TCR beta chain was determined in a study of regulatory T cells in long-lasting Graves disease. Remarks on this clonotype: No antigen is known for it.

The CDR3 consists of 15 residues. The trim removed 3 bases at V and 2 bases at J, leaving 3 bases unmatched. Germline V CDR1 and CDR2: KGHDR, SFDVKD. Regarding the study as a whole: Public clonotype sharing was higher in persistent than newly diagnosed patients. Analysis covered peripheral blood alone, not thyroid tissue.

Time point: newly diagnosed GD, antithyroid drugs for less than 3 months. Following extraction of RNA from PBMCs, that RNA was used to make the TCR library. In building TCR beta libraries, iRepertoire HTBI primers were used together with Arm-PCR of CDR3 regions. From the multiplex PCR reads, TCRdb called clonotypes with MiXCR, one entry per CDR3 protein. The table has hundreds of thousands of distinct CDR3 sequences, roughly 16% seen once. A further study also used this sample, focusing on T cells in Graves' hyperthyroidism and ophthalmopathy. This second study notes: Researchers report that a 13 V-J model separated ophthalmopathy from stable hyperthyroidism. The model predicted ophthalmopathy a median around 6 months before onset.

J is TRBJ2-3 and V is TRBV24-1, with 8 bases that match TRBD2. Sequencing used peripheral blood mononuclear cells (PBMCs), obtained at new diagnosis, from a patient treated with antithyroid drugs. This TCR came from a woman under 40 with Graves disease. The DNA of the CDR3 is TGTGCCACCAGTGATCCGGGAGGGAACACAGATACGCAGTATTTT. Protein sequence: CATSDPGGNTDTQYF.